Below are 2 T cell receptor beta chains sequenced from a single sample in a study of blood T cell repertoires in COVID-19 (TCRdb year 2020). Library generation was performed with the immunoSEQ multiplex PCR assay. TCRdb obtained this table from immuneACCESS and retained in-frame rearrangements with V and J assigned. These tables miss some clones; where compared with another copy, unresolved V genes account for less than half of the shortfall, and the remainder is unexplained. This sample lists 200,000 to 250,000 clones; 82% were detected once. About 3.2% of the sample rests with the top ten. Sequenced sample: PBMCs or T cells enriched from blood (not recorded which). Source of these receptors: a woman aged 55-69 years who had recovered from COVID-19.

V is TRBV5-1 and J is TRBJ1-1; D is perhaps TRBD1 (6 bases). This CDR3 contains 14 residues. CDR1 and CDR2 from the germline V gene are SGHRS and YFSETQ. Trimming cost V 4 bases and J 2 bases, with 12 bases left between them. CDR3 protein: CASSPQTGNTEAFF. The CDR3, as DNA: TGCGCCAGCAGCCCGCAGACAGGAAACACTGAAGCTTTCTTT.

This chain connects TRBV15 to TRBJ2-4; 7 positions match TRBD1. The V gene's germline CDR1 is LNHNV and CDR2 YYDKDF (reference sequence). V lost 3 bases, J lost 2 bases, and 7 bases stayed unmatched. This CDR3 spans 16 amino acids. CDR3 residues: CATSSNRGDTKNIQYF. DNA for the CDR3: TGTGCCACCAGCAGTAACAGGGGAGATACCAAAAACATTCAGTACTTC.